This TCR beta chain was sequenced during a study of T cell responses to AZD1222 COVID-19 vaccine. As to this clone: Antigen: not known.

Clones were read by immunoSEQ multiplex PCR, and TCRdb kept only the in-frame ones, dropping some. The sample lists under 200,000 clones, around 92% occurring once. Findings of the study overall: Spike-specific TCR breadth and depth went up after people got two AZD1222 doses. Sampling that yielded the repertoires occurred only after the peak T cell response. Of spike-specific TCRs, nearly half reportedly target regions left unmutated in variants. The CD4 TCRs associated with vaccination extended across spike and predominated at 160-218 and 743-854.

This CDR3 is built from 15 residues. The V gene lost 1 base and the J gene lost 2 bases, with 8 bases spanning the gap. Germline loops: CDR1 SGHTA, CDR2 FQGNSA. The chain employs TRBV7-2 and TRBJ2-2; the D gene is possibly TRBD1 (6 bases). Sequenced here: peripheral blood, sampled on day 0 of MenACWY control vaccination. The source is an adult in good health. CDR3 sequence (DNA): TGTGCCAGCAGCTTAGGGACAGTCAACACCGGGGAGCTGTTTTTT. Translation gives CASSLGTVNTGELFF.